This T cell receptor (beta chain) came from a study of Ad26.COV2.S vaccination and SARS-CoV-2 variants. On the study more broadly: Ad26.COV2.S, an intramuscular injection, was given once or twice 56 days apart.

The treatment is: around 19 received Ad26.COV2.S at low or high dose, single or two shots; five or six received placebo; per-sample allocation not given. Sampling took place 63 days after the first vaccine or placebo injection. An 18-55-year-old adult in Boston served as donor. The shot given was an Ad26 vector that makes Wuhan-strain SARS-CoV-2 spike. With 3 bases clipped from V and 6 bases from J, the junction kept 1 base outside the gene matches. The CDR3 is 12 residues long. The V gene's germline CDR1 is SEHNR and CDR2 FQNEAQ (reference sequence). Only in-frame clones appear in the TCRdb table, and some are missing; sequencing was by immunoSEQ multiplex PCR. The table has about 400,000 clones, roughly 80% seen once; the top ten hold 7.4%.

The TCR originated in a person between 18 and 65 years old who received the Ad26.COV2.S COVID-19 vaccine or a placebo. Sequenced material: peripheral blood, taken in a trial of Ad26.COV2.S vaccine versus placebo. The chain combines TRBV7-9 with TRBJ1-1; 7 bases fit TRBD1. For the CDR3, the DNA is TGTGCCAGCAGCTTGGGGACAGCTGAAGCTTTCTTT. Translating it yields CASSLGTAEAFF. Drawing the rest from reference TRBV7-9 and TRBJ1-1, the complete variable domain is DTGVSQNPRHKITKRGQNVTFRCDPISEHNRLYWYRQTLGQGPEFLTYFQNEAQLEKSRLLSDRFSAERPKGSFSTLEIQRTEQGDSAMYLCASSLGTAEAFFGQGTRLTVV.